The 27 T cell receptor beta chains below all came from one sample that was sequenced in a study of blood T cell repertoires in COVID-19 (TCRdb year 2020). Library preparation employed the immunoSEQ multiplex PCR assay. TCRdb took this table from immuneACCESS and kept in-frame rearrangements with V and J called. Such tables lack part of the clones; where checked against another copy, unresolved V genes explain under half of the gap, and the rest is unexplained. This sample holds 200,000 to 300,000 clones; 70% to 90% were observed only once. The ten largest clones add up to roughly 1.2% of the sample. The sample comprised PBMCs or T cells enriched from blood (not recorded which). These receptors all come from a woman between 35 and 50 years old with acute COVID-19.

This chain connects TRBV10-3 to TRBJ2-7; D is ambiguous. Trimming took 4 bases from V and 0 from J, leaving 10 bases between them. Germline V gene sequence: CDR1 ENHRY, CDR2 SYGVKD. The CDR3 has 14 amino acids. CDR3 DNA sequence: TGTGCCATCAGTGCCGGCACAGCCTCCTACGAGCAGTACTTC. It yields the protein CAISAGTASYEQYF.

This clone was detected only once. The chain carries TRBV7-2 and TRBJ1-1; 10 nucleotides line up with TRBD1. The junction had 2 bases not matched to a gene; V was cut back by 5 bases and J by 2 bases. The CDR3 loop spans 14 amino acids. Per the germline V gene, CDR1 is SGHTA and CDR2 is FQGNSA. The CDR3 spells CASSRDRGNTEAFF. CDR3 coding DNA: TGTGCCAGCAGCCGGGACAGGGGCAACACTGAAGCTTTCTTT.

The chain combines TRBV28 with TRBJ2-1; 8 bases agree with TRBD2. V dropped 3 bases and J dropped 3; count of bases not matched to a gene: 4. This CDR3 spans 15 amino acids. Germline assignment: CDR1 MDHEN and CDR2 SYDVKM. CDR3 sequence: CASSFAGRDYNEQFF. CDR3 in DNA: TGTGCCAGCAGTTTCGCCGGGAGGGACTACAATGAGCAGTTCTTC. The variable domain in full, with the rest retrieved from reference TRBV28 and TRBJ2-1, is DVKVTQSSRYLVKRTGEKVFLECVQDMDHENMFWYRQDPGLGLRLIYFSYDVKMKEKGDIPEGYSVSREKKERFSLILESASTNQTSMYLCASSFAGRDYNEQFFGPGTRLTVL.

This chain connects TRBV9 to TRBJ1-3, with 7 bases identical to TRBD1. This CDR3 spans 15 amino acids. CDR1 and CDR2 (germline): SGDLS, YYNGEE. The junction had 5 bases not matched to a gene; V was cut back by 5 bases and J by 0 bases. The CDR3, as DNA: TGTGCCAGCAGTCCTGGGACAGTCTCTGGAAACACCATATATTTT. This codes for CASSPGTVSGNTIYF.

This clone appeared a few times. The rearrangement uses TRBV11-3 and TRBJ2-2; D unresolved. Trimming removed 7 bases from V and 4 bases from J, with 13 bases in between. The CDR3 extends over 14 amino acids. CDR1 SGHNT and CDR2 YENEEA come from the germline V gene. Written as DNA, the CDR3 is TGTGCCAGCACCATATCCGACTCCACCGGGGAGCTGTTTTTT. Its translation is CASTISDSTGELFF.

The rearrangement uses TRBV11-3 and TRBJ1-2; D is perhaps TRBD1 (6 bases). V was pared by 3 bases and J by 4 bases, with 15 bases between. The V gene's germline CDR1 is SGHNT and CDR2 YENEEA. The CDR3 is 15 amino acids. The CDR3 nucleotides are TGTGCCAGCAGCTTTGGCGGGGGGCACGGCTATGGCTACACCTTC. The encoded protein is CASSFGGGHGYGYTF.

This clone came up a few times. The V call is TRBV7-6, the J call TRBJ2-1, with TRBD1 matching over 7 bases. Trimming cost V 1 base and J 3 bases; bases outside gene matches: 3. The germline CDR1 and CDR2 sequences are SGHVS and FNYEAQ. This CDR3 is built from 15 residues. For the CDR3, the DNA is TGTGCCAGCAGCTTAGATTCAGGGGGCTACAATGAGCAGTTCTTC. Translation: CASSLDSGGYNEQFF. The full variable domain, with the rest looked up from reference TRBV7-6 and TRBJ2-1, is GAGVSQSPRYKVTKRGQDVALRCDPISGHVSLYWYRQALGQGPEFLTYFNYEAQQDKSGLPNDRFSAERPEGSISTLTIQRTEQRDSAMYRCASSLDSGGYNEQFFGPGTRLTVL.

The rearrangement uses TRBV4-1 and TRBJ2-5; 9 bases are a match to TRBD2. The V and J ends lost 2 bases and 5 bases, in that order; junction bases with no gene match: 9. This CDR3 region has 16 residues. Per the germline V gene, CDR1 is MGHRA and CDR2 is YSYEKL. CDR3 protein: CASSQNSGSIGETQYF. CDR3 DNA: TGCGCCAGCAGCCAAAATAGCGGGAGTATTGGGGAGACCCAGTACTTC.

The chain links TRBV19 to TRBJ1-5; 12 bases agree with TRBD1. This CDR3 has 15 amino acids. Unmatched junction bases numbered 6, after V lost 6 bases and J lost 6 bases. The germline V gene encodes CDR1 LNHDA and CDR2 SQIVND (reference sequence). The CDR3 sequence: CASSTGTGGTQPQHF. The CDR3 bases are TGTGCCAGTAGCACCGGGACAGGGGGCACTCAGCCCCAGCATTTT.

The chain has TRBV19 and TRBJ1-5; 7 nucleotides agree with TRBD1. The germline V gene encodes CDR1 LNHDA and CDR2 SQIVND (reference sequence). V shed 8 bases, J shed 3 bases, and the junction held 10 bases outside the gene matches. The CDR3 length is 15 residues. CDR3 sequence: CASVRGQAFNQPQHF. For the CDR3, the DNA is TGTGCCAGTGTAAGAGGACAGGCCTTCAATCAGCCCCAGCATTTT.

This chain joins TRBV5-1 and TRBJ1-3; the D gene is possibly TRBD1 (6 bases). Germline V gene lookup returns CDR1 SGHRS and CDR2 YFSETQ. The CDR3 is 18 amino acids. V was shortened by 0 bases and J by 0 bases, with 16 bases between the two germline ends. The CDR3 spells CASSLGPGHKNSGNTIYF. CDR3 nucleotide sequence: TGCGCCAGCAGCTTGGGTCCGGGACACAAAAACTCTGGAAACACCATATATTTT.

This chain joins TRBV12-3 or TRBV12-4 and TRBJ1-2, with 8 bases lining up with TRBD1. The CDR3 is 13 residues long. V shed 1 base, J shed 8 bases, and the junction held 3 bases outside the gene matches. The CDR3 DNA follows: TGTGCCAGCAGTTTAGTTCAGGGGGCGGGCTACACCTTC. Translated, it gives CASSLVQGAGYTF.

V gene TRBV5-4 combines with J gene TRBJ2-7; D is unclear. The CDR3 sequence is 13 residues long. V gave up 5 bases and J gave up 6 bases, with 15 bases separating them. Germline CDR1 SGHNT, CDR2 YYREEE (reference sequence). The CDR3 sequence is CASRVVGVAEQYF. The CDR3, as DNA: TGTGCCAGCAGGGTAGTAGGAGTCGCCGAGCAGTACTTC. Looking up the rest from reference TRBV5-4 and TRBJ2-7 gives the full variable domain: ETGVTQSPTHLIKTRGQQVTLRCSSQSGHNTVSWYQQALGQGPQFIFQYYREEENGRGNFPPRFSGLQFPNYSSELNVNALELDDSALYLCASRVVGVAEQYFGPGTRLTVT.

The chain joins TRBV7-9 to TRBJ1-1; the D gene is possibly TRBD1 (6 bases). Trimming stripped 5 bases from V and 0 bases from J, with 19 bases between. The CDR3 runs to 17 residues. Germline values: CDR1 SEHNR, CDR2 FQNEAQ (reference sequence). The DNA for the CDR3 is TGTGCCAGCAGCCCCAGAGGGGAAGGGGGAATGAACACTGAAGCTTTCTTT. Its protein is CASSPRGEGGMNTEAFF.

The rearrangement joins TRBV7-8 to TRBJ2-7, with 9 positions matching TRBD1. The V gene's germline CDR1 is SGHVS and CDR2 FQNEAQ. The V and J ends lost 5 bases and 3 bases, in that order; junction bases with no gene match: 5. CDR3 length: 14 amino acids. The CDR3 sequence is CASSRTGDGYEQYV. The CDR3 DNA is TGTGCCAGCAGCCGGACAGGGGATGGCTACGAGCAGTACGTC.

The chain carries TRBV5-8 and TRBJ2-3, with D possibly TRBD2 on 5 matching bases. The germline gives CDR1 SGHTS, CDR2 YDEGEE. Trimming took off 0 bases at V and 1 base at J, with 9 bases between the two ends. The CDR3 runs to 15 residues. In DNA form, the CDR3 reads TGTGCCAGCAGCTTGGTAGGGAGACGCACAGATACGCAGTATTTT. Residues: CASSLVGRRTDTQYF.

The chain uses TRBV12-3 or TRBV12-4 and TRBJ2-2; tentative D call: TRBD2 (6 bases). CDR3 size: 13 residues. V lost 6 bases to trimming and J lost 4 bases, with 9 bases between them. The CDR3 spells CASRRDPTGELFF. The CDR3 DNA reads as TGTGCCAGCAGGCGGGACCCCACCGGGGAGCTGTTTTTT.

This chain joins TRBV29-1 and TRBJ2-3, with 7 bases identical to TRBD1. The CDR3 extends over 12 amino acids. The germline V gene has CDR1 SQVTM and CDR2 ANQGSEA. The trim removed 6 bases at V and 2 bases at J, leaving 2 bases unmatched. CDR3 coding DNA: TGCAGCGTCGGGACAGACACAGATACGCAGTATTTT. Translating it yields CSVGTDTDTQYF.

A note on this clone: Other DNA sequences in this specimen translate into the identical CDR3. This chain uses TRBV28 with TRBJ1-2; 7 bases align to TRBD1. V shed 6 bases, J shed 4 bases, and the junction held 2 bases outside the gene matches. The V gene's germline CDR1 is MDHEN and CDR2 SYDVKM. The CDR3 is 12 amino acids. The CDR3 DNA sequence: TGTGCCAGCAGCCGGGACAGCTATGGCTACACCTTC. It is translated as CASSRDSYGYTF.

The rearrangement joins TRBV11-3 to TRBJ1-3, with a tentative D call TRBD1 (6 bases). CDR1 and CDR2 (germline): SGHNT, YENEEA. This CDR3 is 15 amino acids long. V was shortened by 5 bases and J by 4 bases, with 15 bases between the two germline ends. CDR3 DNA: TGTGCCAGCAGCCCGAATCCCGGGACAGGAAACACCATATATTTT. Protein: CASSPNPGTGNTIYF.

The CDR3 DNA is TGTGCCAGTAGTTACAGGGTCCGCGGCTACACCTTC. Encoded protein: CASSYRVRGYTF. The V and J genes are TRBV19 and TRBJ1-2; D is perhaps TRBD1 (6 bases). V lost 5 bases and J 8 bases, leaving 12 bases between the germline ends. The CDR3 extends over 12 amino acids. The V gene's germline CDR1 is LNHDA and CDR2 SQIVND (reference sequence).

The chain is built from TRBV11-2 and TRBJ1-2, with 8 bases that match TRBD1. The CDR3 length is 14 residues. J lost 7 bases, V lost 2 bases, and 6 bases had no gene match. CDR1 and CDR2 (germline): SGHAT, FQNNGV. In DNA form, the CDR3 reads TGTGCCAGCAGCTTACTCAGGGGGCTGAGTGGCTACACCTTC. It encodes CASSLLRGLSGYTF.

The V and J genes are TRBV7-2 and TRBJ2-1; 10 bases are shared with TRBD2. Germline lookup yields CDR1 SGHTA and CDR2 FQGNSA. V shed 2 bases, J shed 2 bases, and the junction held 6 bases outside the gene matches. This CDR3 contains 17 residues. CDR3 DNA: TGTGCCAGCAGCTTATCCATCGGGACTAGCGCCTACAATGAGCAGTTCTTC. It translates to CASSLSIGTSAYNEQFF.

The chain links TRBV3-1 (or the pseudogene TRBV3-2) to TRBJ2-3; D is perhaps TRBD2 (5 bases). The CDR3 loop spans 16 amino acids. V lost 0 bases and J lost 2, with 12 bases in between. Germline values: CDR1 LGHDT, CDR2 YNNKEL (reference sequence). CDR3 region: CASSQERGSYTDTQYF. CDR3 in DNA: TGTGCCAGCAGCCAAGAGCGAGGGAGCTACACAGATACGCAGTATTTT.

The chain joins TRBV27 to TRBJ2-1; 8 bases fit TRBD1. Trimming took 2 bases from V and 11 from J; bases not matched to a gene: 2. Germline-derived CDR1 and CDR2 are MNHEY and SMNVEV (reference sequence). The CDR3 has 12 amino acids. The CDR3, as DNA: TGTGCCAGCAGTTTAGGGGACAGGCAGCAGTTCTTC. Translating it yields CASSLGDRQQFF.

This chain connects TRBV19 to TRBJ1-1, with a tentative D call TRBD1 (5 bases). V was clipped by 5 bases and J by 4 bases, with 17 bases between them. This CDR3 spans 15 amino acids. The germline gives CDR1 LNHDA, CDR2 SQIVND (reference sequence). The CDR3 DNA reads as TGTGCCAGTAGTCCCCCAGGCGGGGGGGTCACTGAAGCTTTCTTT. It yields the protein CASSPPGGGVTEAFF.

The rearrangement uses TRBV7-3 and TRBJ2-3; 7 bases fit TRBD2. The germline V gene has CDR1 SGHTA and CDR2 FQGTGA. V gave up 5 bases and J gave up 2 bases; unmatched junction bases: 7. This CDR3 has 15 amino acids. The DNA for the CDR3 is TGTGCCAGCAGCGGGAGCGGGGAGCCCACAGATACGCAGTATTTT. Translation: CASSGSGEPTDTQYF.